Included here is one TCR beta chain sequence, with context. Its antigen is currently unknown. This sample is drawn from a study of T-cell memory formation after mild COVID-19. General study findings and limits: CD8+ contracting clones occupied EMRA, while CD4+ ones occupied mainly CM and EM. CD4/CD8 balance characterized clones contracting day 15 to 85, and CD4+ skew characterized later expanders.

The V and J ends lost 0 bases and 0 bases respectively, with 7 bases between them. This CDR3 is 16 amino acids long. From germline, CDR1 is SGHRS and CDR2 YFSETQ. cDNA libraries for TCR alpha and TCR beta, carrying sample barcodes and UMIs, came from 5'RACE with constant-segment primers. TCRdb analysed the 5' RACE reads with MiXCR anew, one entry per CDR3 protein. The sample yields 280,000 or so distinct CDR3 sequences, 7.5% to 9.5% seen once. The clonotype was recovered from a man aged 18 to 30 who had mild COVID-19 (a few samples of this study predate the infection). Cell type and time point are not known. Sequencing input: PBMCs or a T cell subset sorted from them (not recorded which). The V call is TRBV5-1, the J call TRBJ2-6, with D hard to call. CDR3 nucleotide sequence: TGCGCCAGCAGCTTGGCCAGCAGCTCTGGGGCCAACGTCCTGACTTTC. Its translation is CASSLASSSGANVLTF.